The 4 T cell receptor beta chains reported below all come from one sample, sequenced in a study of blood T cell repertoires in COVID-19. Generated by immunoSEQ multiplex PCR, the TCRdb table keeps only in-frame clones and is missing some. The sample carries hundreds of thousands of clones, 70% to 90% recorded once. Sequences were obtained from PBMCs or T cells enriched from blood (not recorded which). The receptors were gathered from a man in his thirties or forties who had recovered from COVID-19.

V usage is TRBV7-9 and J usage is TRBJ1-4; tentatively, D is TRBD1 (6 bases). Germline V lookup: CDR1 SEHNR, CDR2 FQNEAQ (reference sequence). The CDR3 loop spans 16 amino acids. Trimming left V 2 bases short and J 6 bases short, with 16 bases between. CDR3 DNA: TGTGCCAGCAGCTTATTCAAACAGGGTTCATATGAAAAACTGTTTTTT. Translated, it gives CASSLFKQGSYEKLFF.

The CDR3 loop is CASSSNTGLGSYNSPLHF. CDR3 nucleotides: TGTGCCAGCAGCTCCAACACAGGGCTAGGCTCCTATAATTCACCCCTCCACTTT. V and J are TRBV7-8 and TRBJ1-6, with D possibly being TRBD1 (6 bases). V was pared by 4 bases and J by 0 bases, with 16 bases between. The CDR3 consists of 18 residues. Germline lookup yields CDR1 SGHVS and CDR2 FQNEAQ.

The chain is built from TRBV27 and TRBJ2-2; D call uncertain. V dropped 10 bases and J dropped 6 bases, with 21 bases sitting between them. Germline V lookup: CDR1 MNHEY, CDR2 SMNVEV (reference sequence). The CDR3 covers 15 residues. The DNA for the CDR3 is TGTGCCACCAGACATAGACAAGCAAACCCCGGGGAGCTGTTTTTT. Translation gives CATRHRQANPGELFF.

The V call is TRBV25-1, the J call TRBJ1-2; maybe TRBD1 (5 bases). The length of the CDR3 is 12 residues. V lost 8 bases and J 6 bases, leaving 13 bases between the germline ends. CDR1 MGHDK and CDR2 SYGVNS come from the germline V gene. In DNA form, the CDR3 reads TGTGCCAGCCGCCATCAGGGTCATGGCTACACCTTC. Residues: CASRHQGHGYTF.